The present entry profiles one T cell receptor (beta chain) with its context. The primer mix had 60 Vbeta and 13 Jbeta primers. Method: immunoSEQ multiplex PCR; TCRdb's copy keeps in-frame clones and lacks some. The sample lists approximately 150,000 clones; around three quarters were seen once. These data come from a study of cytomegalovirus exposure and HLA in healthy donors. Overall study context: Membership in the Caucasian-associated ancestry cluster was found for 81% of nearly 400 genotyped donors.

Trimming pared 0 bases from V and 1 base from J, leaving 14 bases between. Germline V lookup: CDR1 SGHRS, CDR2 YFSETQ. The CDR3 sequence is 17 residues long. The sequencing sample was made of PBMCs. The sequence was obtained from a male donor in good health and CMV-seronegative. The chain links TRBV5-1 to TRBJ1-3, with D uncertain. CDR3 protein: CASSLGPGVRSGNTIYF. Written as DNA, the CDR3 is TGCGCCAGCAGCTTGGGCCCGGGTGTGCGTTCTGGAAACACCATATATTTT.